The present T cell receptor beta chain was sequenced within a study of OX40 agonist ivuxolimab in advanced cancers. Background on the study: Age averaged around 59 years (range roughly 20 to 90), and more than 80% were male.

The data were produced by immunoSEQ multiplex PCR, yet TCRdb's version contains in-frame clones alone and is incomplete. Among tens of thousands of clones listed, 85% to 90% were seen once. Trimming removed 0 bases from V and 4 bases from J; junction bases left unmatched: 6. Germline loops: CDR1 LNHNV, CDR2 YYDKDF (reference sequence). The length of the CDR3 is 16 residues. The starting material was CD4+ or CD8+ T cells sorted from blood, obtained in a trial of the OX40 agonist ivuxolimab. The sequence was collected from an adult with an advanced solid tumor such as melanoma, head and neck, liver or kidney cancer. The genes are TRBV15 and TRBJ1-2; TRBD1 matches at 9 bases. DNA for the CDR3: TGTGCCACCAGCAGAGATGAAGGGACAGGGCTCTATGGCTACACCTTC. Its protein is CATSRDEGTGLYGYTF.